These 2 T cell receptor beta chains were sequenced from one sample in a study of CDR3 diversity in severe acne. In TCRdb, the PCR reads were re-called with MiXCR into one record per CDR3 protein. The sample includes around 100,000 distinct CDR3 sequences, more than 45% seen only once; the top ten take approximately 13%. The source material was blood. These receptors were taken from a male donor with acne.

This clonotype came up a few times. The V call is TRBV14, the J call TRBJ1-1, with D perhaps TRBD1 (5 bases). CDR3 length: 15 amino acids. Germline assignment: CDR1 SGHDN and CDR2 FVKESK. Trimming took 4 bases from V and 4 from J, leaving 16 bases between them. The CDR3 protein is CASSPRLRGGTEAFF. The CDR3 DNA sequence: TGTGCCAGCAGCCCCCGATTAAGGGGTGGCACTGAAGCTTTCTTT.

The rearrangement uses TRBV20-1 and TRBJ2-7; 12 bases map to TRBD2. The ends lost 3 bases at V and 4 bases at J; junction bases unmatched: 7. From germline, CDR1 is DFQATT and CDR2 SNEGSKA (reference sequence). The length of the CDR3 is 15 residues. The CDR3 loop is CSASPSGRGVYEQYF. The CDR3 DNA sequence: TGCAGTGCTAGTCCTAGCGGGAGGGGCGTATACGAGCAGTACTTC.